This T cell receptor beta chain came from a study of blood T cell repertoires in COVID-19. The overall study: Sites in the United States, Italy and Spain provided acute and convalescent COVID-19 samples.

Recruits, aged 18 to 89 years, lived in 24 US areas. Recovered Cohort 3 donors showed two negative PCRs, clearance, or symptom resolution. V trimming: 10 bases; J trimming: 4 bases; junction bases outside the gene matches: 10. Germline values: CDR1 LNHDA, CDR2 SQIVND (reference sequence). There are 14 residues in the CDR3. Original data processing: Amplification of reference gene primers was used by the study to estimate nucleated cell counts. Assay used: immunoSEQ multiplex PCR; TCRdb lists only in-frame clones, some missing. V, J and clone size are those of that table, while D and trimming were read from the DNA. The sample lists some 330,000 clones, under 95% occurring once.

The receptor was derived from a woman aged 25 to 39 who had recovered from COVID-19. The V and J genes are TRBV19 and TRBJ2-1, with 7 nucleotides matching TRBD2. Sequences were obtained from PBMCs or T cells enriched from blood (not recorded which). CDR3: CATQNSGTYNEQFF. CDR3 in DNA: TGTGCCACTCAAAACAGCGGGACGTACAATGAGCAGTTCTTC. Together with reference TRBV19 and TRBJ2-1, the CDR3 gives the full variable domain: DGGITQSPKYLFRKEGQNVTLSCEQNLNHDAMYWYRQDPGQGLRLIYYSQIVNDFQKGDIAEGYSVSREKKESFPLTVTSAQKNPTAFYLCATQNSGTYNEQFFGPGTRLTVL.